What follows is one T cell receptor beta chain and its context. Only in-frame clones appear in the TCRdb table, and some are missing; sequencing was by immunoSEQ multiplex PCR. This sample has tens of thousands of clones, with over 70% found just once. This entry belongs to a study of T cell clones after liver transplantation. Study-level information: Post-transplant blood was tracked for graft-donor-reactive T cell clones identified in a pre-transplant mixed lymphocyte reaction.

CDR3 length equals 13 residues. Germline assignment: CDR1 LGHNA and CDR2 YSLEER. The V end was cut by 3 bases, the J end by 0 bases, with 6 bases between. The chain combines TRBV4-3 with TRBJ2-7; D is uncertain. Sequenced here: CD4+ T cells from blood, sampled 12 months after liver transplant. This TCR derives from a human patient who received a liver transplant. The graft donor may account for some of the T cells. Here the CDR3 DNA reads TGCGCCAGCAGCCAGGCCTACTCCTACGAGCAGTACTTC. Its translation is CASSQAYSYEQYF.